This passage covers 21 T cell receptor beta chains from one sample sequenced in a study of control samples from healthy donors and cancer patients. Clones were read by immunoSEQ multiplex PCR, and TCRdb kept only the in-frame ones, dropping some. The table lists roughly 180,000 clones, roughly 94% of them singletons. Sequences were obtained from blood. These receptors originate from a woman aged 18 to 35 in good health.

The chain recombines TRBV7-2 with TRBJ1-3; D is unclear. CDR3 size: 13 residues. CDR1 and CDR2 (germline): SGHTA, FQGNSA. V lost 0 bases to trimming and J lost 4 bases, with 4 bases between them. CDR3 coding DNA: TGTGCCAGCAGCTTAGCCCCCGGAAACACCATATATTTT. This sequence encodes CASSLAPGNTIYF. Full variable domain (rest looked up from reference TRBV7-2 and TRBJ1-3): GAGVSQSPSNKVTEKGKDVELRCDPISGHTALYWYRQSLGQGLEFLIYFQGNSAPDKSGLPSDRFSAERTGGSVSTLTIQRTQQEDSAVYLCASSLAPGNTIYFGEGSWLTVV.

This chain uses TRBV9 with TRBJ1-4; maybe TRBD1 (5 bases). V was trimmed by 0 bases and J by 8 bases, leaving 14 bases between them. This CDR3 is built from 15 residues. The germline V gene encodes CDR1 SGDLS and CDR2 YYNGEE. The CDR3 sequence is CASSVESGRGEKLFF. The CDR3 DNA reads TGTGCCAGCAGCGTAGAGTCAGGGCGAGGAGAAAAACTGTTTTTT.

The chain couples TRBV5-5 to TRBJ2-5, with a weak D call TRBD2 (5 bases). V was clipped by 3 bases and J by 5 bases, with 11 bases between them. The CDR3 sequence is 13 residues long. Germline V gene sequence: CDR1 SGHKS, CDR2 YYEKEE (reference sequence). CDR3: CASSYPGMETQYF. Here the CDR3 DNA reads TGTGCCAGCAGCTACCCGGGGATGGAGACCCAGTACTTC. The variable domain in full, completed from reference TRBV5-5 and TRBJ2-5, reads DAGVTQSPTHLIKTRGQQVTLRCSPISGHKSVSWYQQVLGQGPQFIFQYYEKEERGRGNFPDRFSARQFPNYSSELNVNALLLGDSALYLCASSYPGMETQYFGPGTRLLVL.

The J gene is TRBJ2-1, the V gene TRBV6-2 or TRBV6-3; D is perhaps TRBD2 (6 bases). The CDR3 length is 13 residues. The germline V gene encodes CDR1 MNHEY and CDR2 SVGEGT. V lost 3 bases and J 9 bases, leaving 12 bases between the germline ends. CDR3 in amino acids: CASSYGTRGEQFF. The CDR3 DNA sequence: TGTGCCAGCAGTTATGGGACTCGAGGTGAGCAGTTCTTC.

This clone was detected ten times or more. The chain combines TRBV28 with TRBJ1-2; D remains unclear. Germline V gene data show CDR1 as MDHEN and CDR2 as SYDVKM. The CDR3 loop spans 9 amino acids. Trimming took 8 bases from V and 4 from J, leaving 2 bases between them. This CDR3 reads CASGYGYTF. The CDR3, as DNA: TGTGCCAGCGGCTATGGCTACACCTTC.

J is TRBJ1-4 and V is TRBV19; 7 bases agree with TRBD1. The germline V gene has CDR1 LNHDA and CDR2 SQIVND (reference sequence). CDR3 length: 15 residues. The V gene end was trimmed by 7 bases and the J gene end by 8 bases; junction bases not matched to a gene: 13. CDR3 bases: TGTGCCAGTACCCACCCCAGGGGGGGAATGGAAAAACTGTTTTTT. Residues: CASTHPRGGMEKLFF.

DNA for the CDR3: TGCAGCGTTGCCGGACGGGGACAGGGAGATGAGGGCTACACCTTC. It is translated as CSVAGRGQGDEGYTF. The chain carries TRBV29-1 and TRBJ1-2; 9 positions match TRBD1. Trimming removed 4 bases from V and 8 bases from J; junction bases left unmatched: 14. There are 15 residues in the CDR3. Germline CDR1 is SQVTM and CDR2 is ANQGSEA.

The V and J genes are TRBV11-2 and TRBJ1-1, with unresolved D. V lost 5 bases to trimming and J lost 5 bases, with 9 bases between them. The germline gives CDR1 SGHAT, CDR2 FQNNGV. This CDR3 spans 12 amino acids. Here the CDR3 DNA reads TGTGCCAGCAGCGCTATTCTAACTGAAGCTTTCTTT. It is translated as CASSAILTEAFF.

This rearrangement joins TRBV9 to TRBJ2-2; 7 positions match TRBD1. This CDR3 region has 14 residues. Germline trimming cut 4 bases from V and 8 bases from J; bases unmatched to any gene: 8. Germline V gives CDR1 SGDLS, CDR2 YYNGEE. The DNA of the CDR3 is TGTGCCAGCAGCCCCTCGACAGGGCGTGGGGAGCTGTTTTTT. It specifies CASSPSTGRGELFF.

The chain couples TRBV3-1 (or the pseudogene TRBV3-2) to TRBJ2-5, with D hard to call. Trimming took 7 bases from V and 3 from J, leaving 12 bases between them. Looked up from germline, CDR1 is LGHDT and CDR2 is YNNKEL (reference sequence). The CDR3 consists of 13 residues. CDR3 sequence reads: CASTSEAKETQYF. In DNA form, the CDR3 reads TGTGCCAGCACCTCTGAGGCAAAAGAGACCCAGTACTTC.

J is TRBJ2-1 and V is TRBV7-9, with TRBD2 matching over 9 bases. Unmatched junction bases numbered 14, after V lost 2 bases and J lost 9 bases. CDR3 length equals 17 residues. Germline V gives CDR1 SEHNR, CDR2 FQNEAQ (reference sequence). The CDR3 bases are TGTGCCAGCAGCTTACTCCGGACGCGGGAGGGCCGAAGTGAGCAGTTCTTC. It is translated as CASSLLRTREGRSEQFF. The full variable domain, rest sourced from reference TRBV7-9 and TRBJ2-1, is DTGVSQNPRHKITKRGQNVTFRCDPISEHNRLYWYRQTLGQGPEFLTYFQNEAQLEKSRLLSDRFSAERPKGSFSTLEIQRTEQGDSAMYLCASSLLRTREGRSEQFFGPGTRLTVL.

This clone was recorded once. V and J are TRBV28 and TRBJ2-7, with unresolved D. The V and J ends lost 1 base and 5 bases respectively, with 6 bases between them. The CDR3 is 12 residues long. CDR1 MDHEN and CDR2 SYDVKM come from the germline V gene. The CDR3 spells CASSLSENEQYF. The CDR3 DNA reads TGTGCCAGCAGTTTATCAGAGAACGAGCAGTACTTC.

This clone was counted once. J is TRBJ2-7 and V is TRBV12-5; 10 positions agree with TRBD1. The length of the CDR3 is 16 residues. Germline trimming cut 0 bases from V and 6 bases from J; bases unmatched to any gene: 8. The germline gives CDR1 LGHNT, CDR2 FRNRAP. CDR3 in DNA: TGTGCTAGTGGTTTGGTATATGGGACAGGGGACCGCGAGCAGTACTTC. The encoded protein is CASGLVYGTGDREQYF.

The chain recombines TRBV18 with TRBJ2-7, with 12 bases identical to TRBD2. V shed 4 bases, J shed 4 bases, and the junction held 5 bases outside the gene matches. Germline V gives CDR1 KGHSH, CDR2 LQKENI. The CDR3 covers 15 residues. Here the CDR3 reads CASSQRTSGTYEQYF. The CDR3 region has the DNA TGTGCCAGCTCACAACGGACTAGCGGGACTTACGAGCAGTACTTC.

V usage is TRBV7-2 and J usage is TRBJ2-1; TRBD2 is a possible D gene (5 bases). The CDR3 sequence is 15 residues long. Trimming shortened V by 6 bases and J by 3 bases, and 15 bases separated the two germline ends. Germline CDR1 and CDR2: SGHTA and FQGNSA. CDR3 in DNA: TGTGCCAGCAGTCATACGGGGTCTAACTACAATGAGCAGTTCTTC. As protein: CASSHTGSNYNEQFF.

The CDR3 reads CASSISDTEAFF. The CDR3 nucleotides read TGTGCCAGTAGTATATCGGACACTGAAGCTTTCTTT. This chain links TRBV19 with TRBJ1-1; D remains unclear. From germline, CDR1 is LNHDA and CDR2 SQIVND (reference sequence). The CDR3 length is 12 residues. V shed 2 bases and J shed 3 bases, with 4 bases lying between them.

The chain uses TRBV10-3 and TRBJ2-7; the match to TRBD1 covers 10 bases. With 7 bases clipped from V and 4 bases from J, the junction kept 7 bases outside the gene matches. The CDR3 runs 14 residues. Germline V gene data show CDR1 as ENHRY and CDR2 as SYGVKD. This CDR3 is CAITDPGQGYEQYF. The CDR3 DNA reads TGTGCCATCACCGACCCGGGACAGGGGTACGAGCAGTACTTC.

The chain couples TRBV2 to TRBJ2-2; unclear D gene. This CDR3 spans 14 amino acids. Looked up from germline, CDR1 is SNHLY and CDR2 is FYNNEI. The germline V and J ends were trimmed by 6 bases and 0 bases, with 8 bases remaining between them. The CDR3 DNA follows: TGTGCCAGCAGGAGTACGGCGAACACCGGGGAGCTGTTTTTT. It codes for CASRSTANTGELFF.

V and J are TRBV7-9 and TRBJ2-3, with D perhaps being TRBD1 or TRBD2 (6 bases each). This CDR3 has 15 amino acids. Trimming removed 10 bases from V and 2 bases from J, with 19 bases in between. Germline CDR1 and CDR2: SEHNR and FQNEAQ (reference sequence). CDR3 DNA: TGTGCCATCGGGGGCCCTAGCGCCCTCACAGATACGCAGTATTTT. This encodes CAIGGPSALTDTQYF.

This chain links TRBV3-1 (or the pseudogene TRBV3-2) with TRBJ1-2, with D maybe TRBD1 (6 bases). V was clipped by 3 bases and J by 4 bases, with 12 bases between them. This CDR3 spans 14 amino acids. In germline, CDR1 is LGHDT, CDR2 YNNKEL (reference sequence). The CDR3 DNA is TGTGCCAGCAGCCAGGACAGACAGTTCTATGGCTACACCTTC. Encoded protein: CASSQDRQFYGYTF.

This rearrangement joins TRBV12-3 or TRBV12-4 to TRBJ1-1; D call uncertain. The CDR3 extends over 12 amino acids. Trimming took 7 bases from V and 8 from J, leaving 14 bases between them. Here the CDR3 reads CASILSAGEAFF. The DNA for the CDR3 is TGTGCCAGCATCCTCTCTGCTGGCGAAGCTTTCTTT.